This T cell receptor (beta chain) was found in a study of T cells in Graves' hyperthyroidism and ophthalmopathy. Study observations and caveats: The majority of expanded thyroid clonotypes above 0.001 also appeared in blood. Before onset, ophthalmopathy was predicted by the model a median around 6 months earlier.

With respect to this clonotype: Its antigen is still unknown.

The CDR3 covers 14 residues. V was cut by 4 bases and J by 11 bases, with 15 bases left in between. Newly diagnosed patients aged 18 to 65 had hyperthyroidism of under 2 months' duration. The investigators amplified TCR beta CDR3 regions from RNA transcripts. HTBI primers drove first-round RT-PCR of the TCR CDR3. Using its own MiXCR run on the multiplex PCR reads, TCRdb lists one record per CDR3 protein. Of fewer than 450,000 distinct CDR3 sequences detected, approximately 18% appear once; the ten largest clones hold around a third. The chain is built from TRBV12-3 or TRBV12-4 and TRBJ1-6, with D possibly being TRBD1 (6 bases). What was sequenced was blood. The TCR was taken from a woman in her thirties with Graves' hyperthyroidism that later progressed to Graves' ophthalmopathy. The CDR3, as DNA: TGTGCCAGCAGTTGGGACACAGCCTCTACACCCCTCCACTTT. It codes for CASSWDTASTPLHF.